Listed below are T cell receptor beta chains from one sample, sequenced in a study of PD-L1 blockade in urothelial cancer. Data came from immunoSEQ multiplex PCR; TCRdb stores just in-frame clones and leaves some out. This table has 50,000 to 55,000 clones, 70% to 90% appearing once. The sample consisted of PBMCs, taken around atezolizumab (anti-PD-L1) treatment. Receptor source: a man in his 60s with urothelial cancer. The CDR3 runs from the conserved cysteine through the conserved F or W. A D gene is named only where the DNA matches it firmly. Clone size is stated in some rows and not others, as once, few, many or a class when expanded.

v_call	clone_size	j_call	d_call	cdr3_nt	cdr3_aa
TRBV27	-	TRBJ2-3	-	TGTGCCAGCAGTTTAAATTGGGCGACAGATACGCAGTATTTT	CASSLNWATDTQYF
TRBV6-1	few	TRBJ2-7	-	TGTGCCAGCAGTGAAGCAGGGGCCGAGCAGTACTTC	CASSEAGAEQYF
TRBV30	-	TRBJ2-7	TRBD1	TGTGCCTGGAGGGACAGGGCCTACGAGCAGTACTTC	CAWRDRAYEQYF
TRBV6-6	-	TRBJ1-2	-	TGTGCCAGCAGCCCCAGGGCGGAGTATGGCTACACCTTC	CASSPRAEYGYTF
TRBV5-1	-	TRBJ2-7	-	TGCGCCAGCAGCCCCGCGGGCAGTCCCTACGAGCAGTACTTC	CASSPAGSPYEQYF
TRBV6-5	-	TRBJ1-5	TRBD1	TGTGCCAGCAGTTCCGGACAGGGACATCAGCCCCAGCATTTT	CASSSGQGHQPQHF
TRBV27	-	TRBJ2-7	-	TGTGCCAGTGCTGCCGCGACCTACGAGCAGTACTTC	CASAAATYEQYF
TRBV29-1	-	TRBJ1-5	-	TGCAGCGTTGAAGGGGACTCCAATCAGCCCCAGCATTTT	CSVEGDSNQPQHF
TRBV30	few	TRBJ1-6	TRBD1	TGTGCCAGTGGGACAGGGCTTAATTCACCCCTCCACTTT	CASGTGLNSPLHF
TRBV5-1	-	TRBJ2-7	-	TGCGCCAGCAGCTTGAAAGGGGCCTACGAGCAGTACTTC	CASSLKGAYEQYF
TRBV6-6	once	TRBJ2-7	TRBD2	TGTGCCAGCAAGGAGCGGGAGAGTTGGTACGAGCAGTACTTC	CASKERESWYEQYF
TRBV9	-	TRBJ1-1	TRBD1	TGTGCCAGCAGCGAGGGGACAGGTGCGAACACTGAAGCTTTCTTT	CASSEGTGANTEAFF
TRBV19	-	TRBJ2-5	-	TGTGCCAGTAGTCGCCCAGACTATCAAGAGACCCAGTACTTC	CASSRPDYQETQYF
TRBV6-1	once	TRBJ1-5	-	TGTGCCAGCAGTGAAGAAGCGACAGGAACGAGTCAGCCCCAGCATTTT	CASSEEATGTSQPQHF
TRBV10-1	-	TRBJ1-5	-	TGCGCCAGCAGTGAGTCGGTGCGCATGAGCAATCAGCCCCAGCATTTT	CASSESVRMSNQPQHF
TRBV15	-	TRBJ1-6	-	TGTGCCACCAGCAGAGTTGCGGGCTCGTCCTATAATTCACCCCTCCACTTT	CATSRVAGSSYNSPLHF